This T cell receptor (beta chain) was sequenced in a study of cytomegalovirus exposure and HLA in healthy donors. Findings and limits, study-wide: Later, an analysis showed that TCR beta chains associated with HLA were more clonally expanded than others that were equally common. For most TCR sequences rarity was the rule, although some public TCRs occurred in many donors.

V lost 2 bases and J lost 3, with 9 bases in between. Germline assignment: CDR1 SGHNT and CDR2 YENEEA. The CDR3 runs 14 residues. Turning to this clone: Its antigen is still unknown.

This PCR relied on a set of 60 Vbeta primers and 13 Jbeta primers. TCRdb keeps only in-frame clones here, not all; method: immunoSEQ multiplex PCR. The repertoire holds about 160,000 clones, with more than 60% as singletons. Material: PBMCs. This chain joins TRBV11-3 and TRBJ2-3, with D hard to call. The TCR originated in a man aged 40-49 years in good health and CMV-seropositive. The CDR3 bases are TGTGCCAGCAGCTTATTTGGGCCTACAGATACGCAGTATTTT. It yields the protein CASSLFGPTDTQYF.